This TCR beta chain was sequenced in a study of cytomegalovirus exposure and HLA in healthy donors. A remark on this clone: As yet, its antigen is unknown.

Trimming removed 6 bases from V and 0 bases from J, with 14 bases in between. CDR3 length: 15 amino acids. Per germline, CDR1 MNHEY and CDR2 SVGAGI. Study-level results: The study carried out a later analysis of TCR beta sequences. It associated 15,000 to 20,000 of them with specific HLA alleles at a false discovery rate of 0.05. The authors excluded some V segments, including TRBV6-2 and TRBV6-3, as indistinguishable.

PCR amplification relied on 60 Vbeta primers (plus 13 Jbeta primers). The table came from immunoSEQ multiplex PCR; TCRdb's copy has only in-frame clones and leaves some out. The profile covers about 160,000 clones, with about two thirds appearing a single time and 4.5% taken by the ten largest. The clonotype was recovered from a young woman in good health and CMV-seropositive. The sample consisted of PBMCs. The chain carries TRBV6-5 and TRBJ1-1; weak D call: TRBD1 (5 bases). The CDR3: CASRVSGQMNTEAFF. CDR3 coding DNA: TGTGCCAGCAGGGTCTCCGGACAAATGAACACTGAAGCTTTCTTT.